The 9 T cell receptor beta chains reported below all come from one sample, sequenced in a study of blood T cell repertoires in COVID-19. Here immunoSEQ multiplex PCR was the method, and the copy in TCRdb shows in-frame clones only, minus some. The sample holds some 120,000 clones, roughly 83% seen once. Material: peripheral blood. The receptor set was obtained from a man aged 25-45 years with acute or convalescent COVID-19.

V is TRBV7-3 and J is TRBJ2-2; 13 nucleotides agree with TRBD2. The CDR3 totals 18 residues. The V and J ends lost 2 bases and 7 bases, in that order; junction bases with no gene match: 10. Germline CDR1 and CDR2: SGHTA and FQGTGA. The CDR3 loop is CASSLYPLAGGPNGELFF. In DNA form, the CDR3 reads TGTGCCAGCAGCTTATACCCACTAGCGGGAGGGCCTAACGGGGAGCTGTTTTTT.

The V gene is TRBV4-2, the J gene TRBJ1-6; TRBD1 matches 7 bases. The CDR3 is 15 amino acids. Germline CDR1 is LGHNA and CDR2 is YNFKEQ. Trimming cost V 4 bases and J 9 bases; bases outside gene matches: 9. The CDR3 here is CASSPRQGSSSPLHF. The CDR3, as DNA: TGTGCCAGCAGCCCCAGACAGGGATCGAGTTCACCCCTCCACTTT.

The chain uses TRBV19 and TRBJ1-4, with unresolved D. The CDR3 is 15 amino acids. CDR1 and CDR2 from the germline V gene are LNHDA and SQIVND (reference sequence). The V end lost 6 bases, the J end lost 0 bases, and 11 bases lay between the germline ends. The CDR3 loop reads CASRGLRATNEKLFF. The CDR3 region has the DNA TGTGCCAGTAGAGGGTTGAGGGCAACTAATGAAAAACTGTTTTTT.

V usage is TRBV6-5 and J usage is TRBJ1-6; a possible D gene is TRBD1 (5 bases). The V end lost 7 bases, the J end lost 8 bases, and 9 bases lay between the germline ends. The CDR3 covers 12 residues. Germline V gene data show CDR1 as MNHEY and CDR2 as SVGAGI. The CDR3 DNA sequence: TGTGCCAGCAACCGGGGGGATTCACCCCTCCACTTT. Its protein product is CASNRGDSPLHF.

On this clone: The junction departs from the called germline gene at one end, perhaps through a read error. This chain connects TRBV7-7 to TRBJ1-5; 11 bases fit TRBD1. CDR3 length: 17 residues. Germline CDR1 and CDR2: SSHAT and FNYEAQ (reference sequence). The chain's CDR3 is CASSLAGDRGESQPQHF. In nucleotides, the CDR3 is TGTGCTAGCAGCTTAGCGGGGGACAGGGGGGAGAGTCAGCCCCAGCATTTT.

This chain joins TRBV5-1 and TRBJ2-7, with 7 bases matching TRBD1. V lost 0 bases and J lost 7; bases outside the gene matches: 7. From germline, CDR1 is SGHRS and CDR2 YFSETQ. The CDR3 covers 14 residues. CDR3 nucleotide sequence: TGCGCCAGCAGCTTGGAGGGGGCCCATGTTGAGCAGTACTTC. It encodes CASSLEGAHVEQYF.

This clone was seen a few times. This chain links TRBV18 with TRBJ2-3; D gene unclear. The CDR3 consists of 14 residues. The V gene's germline CDR1 is KGHSH and CDR2 LQKENI. V lost 2 bases and J 0 bases, leaving 6 bases between the germline ends. The CDR3 nucleotides are TGTGCCAGCTCACCAGGGCGTAGCACAGATACGCAGTATTTT. Translation gives CASSPGRSTDTQYF.

The chain carries TRBV4-1 and TRBJ2-2; perhaps TRBD2 as D (5 bases). Germline V CDR1 and CDR2: MGHRA, YSYEKL. The CDR3 extends over 14 amino acids. Trimming removed 3 bases at V and 7 bases at J, with 12 bases between. The CDR3 region is CASSHTQEGGELFF. CDR3 in DNA: TGCGCCAGCAGCCACACACAAGAGGGCGGGGAGCTGTTTTTT.

This chain links TRBV27 with TRBJ1-2, with D possibly matching TRBD1 (5 bases). Germline loops: CDR1 MNHEY, CDR2 SMNVEV (reference sequence). The CDR3 extends over 15 amino acids. Trimming shortened V by 5 bases and J by 4 bases, and 17 bases separated the two germline ends. The CDR3 DNA follows: TGTGCCAGCAGTGGGGGGTCCGGGACTCCCTATGGCTACACCTTC. Amino acids: CASSGGSGTPYGYTF.